This passage covers 11 T cell receptor beta chains from one sample sequenced in a study of shared clonotypes between healthy human individuals. Here immunoSEQ multiplex PCR was the method, and the copy in TCRdb shows in-frame clones only, minus some. Of about 1,900,000 clones in the sample, about 95% were seen once. Positively selected for CCR7, the CD45RO-negative cells used as naive CD8 cells excluded terminally differentiated effector memory CD45RA+ cells. Sequenced material: naive CD8+ T cells sorted from blood. These receptors were collected from a man aged 18 to 30 in good health.

V gene TRBV27 combines with J gene TRBJ2-7; either TRBD1 or TRBD2 may fit D (5 bases each). Germline V gives CDR1 MNHEY, CDR2 SMNVEV (reference sequence). V dropped 1 base and J dropped 2 bases, with 12 bases sitting between them. The CDR3 extends over 15 amino acids. CDR3 nucleotide sequence: TGTGCCAGCAGTTTATTGGGGGACGTTCCCTACGAGCAGTACTTC. Its translation is CASSLLGDVPYEQYF.

The chain recombines TRBV15 with TRBJ2-5, with D unclear. CDR1 and CDR2 from the germline V gene are LNHNV and YYDKDF (reference sequence). The length of the CDR3 is 15 residues. V lost 3 bases, J lost 2 bases, and 13 bases lay in between. CDR3 DNA sequence: TGTGCCACCAGCAGGAATGGACGGGTACAAGAGACCCAGTACTTC. Translating gives CATSRNGRVQETQYF.

As for this clone: Germline is not matched at one junction end, which may reflect a read error. V and J are TRBV7-7 and TRBJ2-6; 10 nucleotides line up with TRBD1. Germline V lookup: CDR1 SSHAT, CDR2 FNYEAQ (reference sequence). The CDR3 is 20 residues long. The CDR3 DNA reads TGTGCTAGCAGCTCGCGACTTGGGACAGGGGACCTCCTAGGGGCCAACGTCCTGACTTTC. This translates into CASSSRLGTGDLLGANVLTF.

The rearrangement joins TRBV5-1 to TRBJ2-3; a weak D match, TRBD2 (5 bases). Per the germline V gene, CDR1 is SGHRS and CDR2 is YFSETQ. The CDR3 totals 17 residues. The V end lost 0 bases, the J end lost 2 bases, and 16 bases lay between the germline ends. For the CDR3, the DNA is TGCGCCAGCAGCTTGGAGAGGGTGGGAGCACCCACAGATACGCAGTATTTT. Its protein product is CASSLERVGAPTDTQYF.

This rearrangement joins TRBV7-9 to TRBJ2-7; a weak D match, TRBD1 (5 bases). Trimming left V 1 base short and J 4 bases short, with 17 bases between. CDR3 size: 16 residues. Per the germline V gene, CDR1 is SEHNR and CDR2 is FQNEAQ (reference sequence). Here the CDR3 reads CASSLESQGVVYEQYF. DNA of the CDR3: TGTGCCAGCAGCTTAGAGTCCCAGGGTGTGGTGTACGAGCAGTACTTC.

The gene calls are TRBV4-3 and TRBJ2-1; D unresolved. The CDR3 runs 14 residues. In germline, CDR1 is LGHNA, CDR2 YSLEER. Trimming took off 3 bases at V and 2 bases at J, with 8 bases between the two ends. The CDR3 DNA follows: TGCGCCAGCAGCCAGTACTTACCCTACAATGAGCAGTTCTTC. Translated, it gives CASSQYLPYNEQFF.

The V and J genes are TRBV10-3 and TRBJ2-7; 10 positions match TRBD2. This CDR3 comprises 19 residues. The ends lost 1 base at V and 0 bases at J; junction bases unmatched: 12. Germline CDR1 is ENHRY and CDR2 is SYGVKD. This CDR3 reads CAISEWTSGNVISSYEQYF. The CDR3 DNA is TGTGCCATCAGTGAGTGGACTAGCGGCAATGTCATCAGCTCCTACGAGCAGTACTTC.

V is TRBV9 and J is TRBJ1-1, with 7 bases fitting TRBD1. With V trimmed by 0 bases and J by 3 bases, 8 bases remained unmatched. Germline V gene data show CDR1 as SGDLS and CDR2 as YYNGEE. The CDR3 has 16 residues. CDR3 in DNA: TGTGCCAGCAGCGTAGTGTTTAGGGGGCGAGACACTGAAGCTTTCTTT. Amino acid sequence: CASSVVFRGRDTEAFF.

A single count supports this clone. An end of the junction does not agree with germline; a read error may underlie this. This chain joins TRBV7-7 and TRBJ2-5, with 12 bases identical to TRBD1. In germline, CDR1 is SSHAT, CDR2 FNYEAQ (reference sequence). This CDR3 has 15 amino acids. CDR3 nucleotides: TGTGCTAGCAGCACCGGGACAGGGGGCGAGGAGACCCAGTACTTC. Protein product: CASSTGTGGEETQYF.

The chain uses TRBV27 and TRBJ2-2; unclear D gene. Germline V CDR1 and CDR2: MNHEY, SMNVEV (reference sequence). Trimming took off 5 bases at V and 6 bases at J, with 16 bases between the two ends. The length of the CDR3 is 15 residues. CDR3 in amino acids: CASSPDTYPAGELFF. CDR3 nucleotides: TGTGCCAGCAGTCCTGACACTTACCCGGCCGGGGAGCTGTTTTTT.

The V gene is TRBV10-2, the J gene TRBJ2-5; D unresolved. The V gene's germline CDR1 is WSHSY and CDR2 SAAADI. V was trimmed by 4 bases and J by 1 base, leaving 7 bases between them. CDR3 size: 13 residues. The CDR3 region is CASSVRIQETQYF. Written as DNA, the CDR3 is TGCGCCAGCAGTGTCAGAATCCAAGAGACCCAGTACTTC.